This is a list of T cell receptor beta chains from one sample in a study of blood T cell repertoires in COVID-19. Method: immunoSEQ multiplex PCR; TCRdb's copy keeps in-frame clones and lacks some. The sample contains 350,000 to 450,000 clones, about 87% of which appear only once. The sample taken for sequencing was peripheral blood. All receptors derive from a human donor in a cohort sampled during active COVID-19. The conserved cysteine and the conserved F or W are not part of the CDR3 here.

V: TRBV4-2; CDR3: ASSQAARSGSSYNEQF
V: TRBV2; CDR3: ASSVGEGYT
V: TRBV19; CDR3: ASTVARGLNEKLF
V: TRBV27; CDR3: ASSPLFTGGPADTQY
V: TRBV24-1; CDR3: ATSKEDRGLRNEQF
V: TRBV6-5; CDR3: ASSLSGAYEQY
V: TRBV7-8; CDR3: ASSRGSLSYEQY
V: TRBV5-1; CDR3: ASSPDRAGELF
V: TRBV29-1; CDR3: SVAPLRGTEAF
V: TRBV2; CDR3: ASNYGGAGTGELF
V: TRBV9; CDR3: ASSATGLFYT
V: TRBV9; CDR3: ASSVGPRTGSDYGYT
V: TRBV5-4; CDR3: ASSLGPGGDTQY
V: TRBV18; CDR3: ASSSRKLRPNTKEGEETQY
V: TRBV7-8; CDR3: ASSSSGSSYEQY
V: TRBV7-8; CDR3: ASSSQAGTPEKLF
V: TRBV2; CDR3: ASRGTSNSETQY
V: TRBV7-2; CDR3: ASSLGGQGSEKLF
V: TRBV25-1; CDR3: ASSEFEGTRTSTDTQY
V: TRBV5-4; CDR3: ASSSGQGEKETQY
V: TRBV5-1; CDR3: ASSHPQRGGKTDTQY
V: TRBV7-9; CDR3: ASSPGLNYEQY
V: TRBV11-3; CDR3: ASSSYRGSGELF
V: TRBV2; CDR3: ASKISGRATNEKLF
V: TRBV5-1; CDR3: ASRTGGALTDTQY
V: TRBV5-6; CDR3: ASSLDRAPNQPQH
V: TRBV19; CDR3: ASSRGQGKETQY
V: TRBV30; CDR3: AWSGGSGSETQY
V: TRBV19; CDR3: ASSLVAGGIGELF
V: TRBV28; CDR3: ASRETGRVQPQH
V: TRBV7-8; CDR3: ASSLAHGETQY
V: TRBV18; CDR3: ASSLGSASTDTQY
V: TRBV19; CDR3: ASSIAGGTSYEQY
V: TRBV4-1; CDR3: ASSPLSGGDYNEQF
V: TRBV19; CDR3: ASSPRTGGYEQY
V: TRBV10-3; CDR3: AIRREGDTGELF
V: TRBV4-1; CDR3: ASSQLTSGGDETQY
V: TRBV6-2/TRBV6-3; CDR3: ASSYSWGGANTGELF
V: TRBV15; CDR3: ATSRPFGGNRFTDTQY
V: TRBV5-1; CDR3: ASSLVARGEKLF
V: TRBV10-3; CDR3: AISDRQRQEETQY
V: TRBV2; CDR3: ASDSGDRVKKGNTIY
V: TRBV19; CDR3: ASSIAEGLGYEQY
V: TRBV2; CDR3: ASSPTGSGGYT
V: TRBV2; CDR3: ASSHPGEGAYEQY